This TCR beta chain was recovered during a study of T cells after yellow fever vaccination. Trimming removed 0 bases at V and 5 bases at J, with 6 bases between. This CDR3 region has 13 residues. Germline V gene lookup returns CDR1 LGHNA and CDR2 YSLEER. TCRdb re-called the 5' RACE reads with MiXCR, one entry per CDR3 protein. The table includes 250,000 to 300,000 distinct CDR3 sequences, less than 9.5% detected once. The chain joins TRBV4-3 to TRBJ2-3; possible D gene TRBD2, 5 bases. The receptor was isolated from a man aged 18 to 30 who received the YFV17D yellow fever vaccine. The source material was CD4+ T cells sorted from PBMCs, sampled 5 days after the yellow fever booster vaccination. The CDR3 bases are TGCGCCAGCAGCCAAGAGGCGGGAGATACGCAGTATTTT. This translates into CASSQEAGDTQYF.